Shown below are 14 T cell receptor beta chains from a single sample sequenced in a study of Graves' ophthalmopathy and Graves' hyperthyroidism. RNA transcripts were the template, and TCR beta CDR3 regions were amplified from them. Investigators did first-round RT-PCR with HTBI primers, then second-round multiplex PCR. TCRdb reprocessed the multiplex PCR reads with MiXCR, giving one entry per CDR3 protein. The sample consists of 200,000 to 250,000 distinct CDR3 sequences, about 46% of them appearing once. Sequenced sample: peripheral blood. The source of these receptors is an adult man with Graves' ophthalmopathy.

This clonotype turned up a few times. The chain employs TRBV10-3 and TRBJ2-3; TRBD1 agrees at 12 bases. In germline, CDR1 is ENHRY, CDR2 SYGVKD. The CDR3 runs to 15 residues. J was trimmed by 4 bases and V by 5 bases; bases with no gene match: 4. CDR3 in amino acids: CAISKGQGASDTQYF. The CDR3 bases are TGTGCCATCAGTAAGGGACAGGGGGCTTCAGATACGCAGTATTTT.

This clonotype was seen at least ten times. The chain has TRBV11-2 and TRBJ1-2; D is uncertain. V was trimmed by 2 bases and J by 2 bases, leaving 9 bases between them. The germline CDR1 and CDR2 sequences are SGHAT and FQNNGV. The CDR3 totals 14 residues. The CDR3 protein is CASSLYPGNYGYTF. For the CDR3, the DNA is TGTGCCAGCAGCTTATATCCGGGAAACTATGGCTACACCTTC.

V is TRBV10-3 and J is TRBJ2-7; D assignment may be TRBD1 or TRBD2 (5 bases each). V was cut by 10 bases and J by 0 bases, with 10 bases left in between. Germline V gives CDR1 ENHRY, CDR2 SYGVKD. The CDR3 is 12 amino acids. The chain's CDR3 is CASRGFSYEQYF. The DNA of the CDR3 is TGTGCCAGTCGGGGCTTCTCCTACGAGCAGTACTTC.

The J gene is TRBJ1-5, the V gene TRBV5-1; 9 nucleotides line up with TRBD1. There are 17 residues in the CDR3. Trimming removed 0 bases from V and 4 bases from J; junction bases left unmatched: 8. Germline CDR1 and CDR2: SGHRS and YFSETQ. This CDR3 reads CASSLGGQGIGNQPQHF. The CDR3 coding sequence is TGCGCCAGCAGCTTGGGGGGACAGGGAATTGGGAATCAGCCCCAGCATTTT.

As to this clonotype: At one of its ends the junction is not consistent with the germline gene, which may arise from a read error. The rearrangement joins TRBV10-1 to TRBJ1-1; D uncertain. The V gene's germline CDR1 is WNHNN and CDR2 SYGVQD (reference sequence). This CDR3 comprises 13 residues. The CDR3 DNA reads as TGCGCCAGCAGTTTGGCTACGAACACTGAAACTTTCTTT. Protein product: CASSLATNTETFF.

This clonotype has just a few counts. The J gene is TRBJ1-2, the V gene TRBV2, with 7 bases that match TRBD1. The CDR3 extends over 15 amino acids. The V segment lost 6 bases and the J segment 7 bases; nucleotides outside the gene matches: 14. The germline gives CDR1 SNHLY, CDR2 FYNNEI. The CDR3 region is CASRDTLGGESGYTF. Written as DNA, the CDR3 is TGTGCCAGCAGGGATACACTAGGGGGCGAGAGTGGCTACACCTTC.

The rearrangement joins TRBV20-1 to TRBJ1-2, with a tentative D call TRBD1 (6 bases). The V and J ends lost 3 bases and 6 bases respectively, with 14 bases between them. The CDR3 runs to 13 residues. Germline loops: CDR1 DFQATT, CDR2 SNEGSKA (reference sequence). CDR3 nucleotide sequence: TGCAGTGCTAGTGGGGGGGGGCGCGATGGCTACACCTTC. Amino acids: CSASGGGRDGYTF.

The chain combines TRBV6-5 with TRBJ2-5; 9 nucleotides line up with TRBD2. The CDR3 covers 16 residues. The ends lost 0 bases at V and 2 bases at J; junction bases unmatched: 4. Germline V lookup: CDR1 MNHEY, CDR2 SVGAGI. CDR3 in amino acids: CASSYSKAGGQETQYF. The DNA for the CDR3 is TGTGCCAGCAGTTACTCGAAGGCGGGGGGGCAAGAGACCCAGTACTTC.

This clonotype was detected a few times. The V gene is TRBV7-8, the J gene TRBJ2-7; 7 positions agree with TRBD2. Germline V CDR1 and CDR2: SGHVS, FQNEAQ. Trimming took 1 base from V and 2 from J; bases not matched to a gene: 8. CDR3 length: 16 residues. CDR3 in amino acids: CASSLGAGTTPYEQYF. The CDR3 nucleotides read TGTGCCAGCAGCTTAGGAGCGGGGACTACCCCCTACGAGCAGTACTTC. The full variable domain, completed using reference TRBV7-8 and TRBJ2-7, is GAGVSQSPRYKVAKRGQDVALRCDPISGHVSLFWYQQALGQGPEFLTYFQNEAQLDKSGLPSDRFFAERPEGSVSTLKIQRTQQEDSAVYLCASSLGAGTTPYEQYFGPGTRLTVT.

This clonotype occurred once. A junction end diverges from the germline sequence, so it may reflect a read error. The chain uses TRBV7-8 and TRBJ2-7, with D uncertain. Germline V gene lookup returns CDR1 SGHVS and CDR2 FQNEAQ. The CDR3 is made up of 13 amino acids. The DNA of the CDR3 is TGTGCCAGCAGCTCAGGCAACTCCTACGAGCAGCACTTC. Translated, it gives CASSSGNSYEQHF.

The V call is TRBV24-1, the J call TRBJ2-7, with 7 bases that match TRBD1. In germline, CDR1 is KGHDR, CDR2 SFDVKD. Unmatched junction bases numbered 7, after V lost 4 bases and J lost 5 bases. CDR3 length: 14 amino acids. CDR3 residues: CATSDRQGSHEQYF. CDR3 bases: TGTGCCACCAGTGACAGACAGGGTTCCCACGAGCAGTACTTC.

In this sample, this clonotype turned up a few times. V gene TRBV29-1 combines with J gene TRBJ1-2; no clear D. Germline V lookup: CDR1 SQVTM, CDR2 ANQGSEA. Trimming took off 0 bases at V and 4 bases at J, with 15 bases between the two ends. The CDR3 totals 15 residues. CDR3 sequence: CSVEDPFSLGYGYTF. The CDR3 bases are TGCAGCGTTGAAGATCCTTTCTCTCTGGGCTATGGCTACACCTTC.

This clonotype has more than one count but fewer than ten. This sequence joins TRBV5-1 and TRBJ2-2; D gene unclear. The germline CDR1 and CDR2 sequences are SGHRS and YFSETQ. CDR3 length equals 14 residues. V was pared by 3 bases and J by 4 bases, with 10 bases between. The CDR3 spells CASSSVLFTGELFF. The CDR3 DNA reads TGCGCCAGCAGCTCGGTTCTGTTCACCGGGGAGCTGTTTTTT.

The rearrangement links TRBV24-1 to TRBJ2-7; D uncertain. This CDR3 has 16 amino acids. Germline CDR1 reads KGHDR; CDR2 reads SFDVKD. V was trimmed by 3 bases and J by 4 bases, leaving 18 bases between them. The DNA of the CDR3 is TGTGCCACCAGTGATGGGGTTGGCGGAGCTATGTACGAGCAGTACTTC. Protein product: CATSDGVGGAMYEQYF.